The 25 T cell receptor beta chains given below trace back to one sample, sequenced in a study of cytomegalovirus exposure and HLA in healthy donors. The PCR used 60 Vbeta and 13 Jbeta primers. Assay used: immunoSEQ multiplex PCR; TCRdb lists only in-frame clones, some missing. The repertoire holds 75,000 to 85,000 clones, around three quarters seen once, with around 0.96% in the top ten. Sequencing used PBMCs. The receptor source for this set is a male donor in good health and CMV-seronegative.

The chain uses TRBV5-1 and TRBJ2-1, with 9 bases that match TRBD2. V lost 0 bases and J lost 4; bases outside the gene matches: 8. The CDR3 totals 17 residues. CDR1 and CDR2 from the germline V gene are SGHRS and YFSETQ. In DNA form, the CDR3 reads TGCGCCAGCAGCTTGGTTTCGGGCGGGGGGGATTACAATGAGCAGTTCTTC. It encodes CASSLVSGGGDYNEQFF.

A few counts support this clone. The chain employs TRBV28 and TRBJ2-7, with D possibly being TRBD1 (6 bases). The germline gives CDR1 MDHEN, CDR2 SYDVKM. Between the trimmed V and J ends, which lost 7 bases and 6 bases, there was a span of 19 bases. This CDR3 spans 14 amino acids. CDR3 protein: CASTTQGSLTEQYF. As DNA, the CDR3 is TGTGCCAGCACAACACAGGGTTCCCTCACCGAGCAGTACTTC.

The gene calls are TRBV9 and TRBJ1-4; D is undetermined. Germline V gives CDR1 SGDLS, CDR2 YYNGEE. The V gene lost 4 bases and the J gene lost 5 bases, with 12 bases spanning the gap. The CDR3 consists of 14 residues. CDR3 sequence (DNA): TGTGCCAGCAGCCCGGCGGGTCGGAATGAAAAACTGTTTTTT. The encoded protein is CASSPAGRNEKLFF.

A word on this clone: Compared with germline, one end of the junction differs, possibly owing to a read error. The J gene is TRBJ1-2, the V gene TRBV27, with a possible D match to TRBD1 (5 bases). Per germline, CDR1 MNHEY and CDR2 SMNVEV (reference sequence). CDR3 length equals 11 residues. The CDR3, as DNA: TGTGCCAGCCACCGTCGGGGGGGTGGAAGCTTC. Translating it yields CASHRRGGGSF.

The V and J genes are TRBV19 and TRBJ1-1; 7 positions match TRBD1. This CDR3 contains 16 residues. V shed 11 bases and J 0 bases; nucleotides not matched to a gene: 15. Germline assignment: CDR1 LNHDA and CDR2 SQIVND (reference sequence). CDR3 protein: CASSRTGAMLNTEAFF. DNA of the CDR3: TGTGCCTCCTCCCGGACAGGCGCAATGTTGAACACTGAAGCTTTCTTT.

The chain recombines TRBV7-9 with TRBJ2-5, with TRBD2 identical over 13 bases. Per the germline V gene, CDR1 is SEHNR and CDR2 is FQNEAQ (reference sequence). V shed 5 bases and J 9 bases; nucleotides not matched to a gene: 6. CDR3 length: 14 amino acids. The CDR3 protein is CASSERLAGGPQYF. CDR3 DNA sequence: TGTGCCAGCAGCGAGAGACTAGCGGGAGGACCCCAGTACTTC.

In this sample, this clone turned up once. V is TRBV6-5 and J is TRBJ2-7; the D gene is possibly TRBD2 (6 bases). There are 14 residues in the CDR3. The germline V gene has CDR1 MNHEY and CDR2 SVGAGI. The V end lost 4 bases, the J end lost 1 base, and 11 bases lay between the germline ends. The CDR3 reads CASSLAEASYEQYF. The CDR3 DNA follows: TGTGCCAGCAGTTTAGCGGAGGCTTCCTACGAGCAGTACTTC.

This sequence joins TRBV10-3 and TRBJ1-5; no firm D call. The CDR3 totals 16 residues. Trimming pared 0 bases from V and 3 bases from J, leaving 12 bases between. Per the germline V gene, CDR1 is ENHRY and CDR2 is SYGVKD. The CDR3 loop reads CAISESLPGSNQPQHF. Here the CDR3 DNA reads TGTGCCATCAGTGAGTCCTTACCTGGCTCCAATCAGCCCCAGCATTTT.

The chain recombines TRBV6-1 with TRBJ1-5; D gene unclear. CDR3 length: 14 residues. Germline CDR1 MNHNS, CDR2 SASEGT. V lost 7 bases, J lost 0 bases, and 10 bases lay in between. CDR3 in DNA: TGTGCCAGCAACCCTACTACTAGCAATCAGCCCCAGCATTTT. As protein: CASNPTTSNQPQHF.

This clone appeared a few times. The J gene is TRBJ1-2, the V gene TRBV4-1, with TRBD1 matching 10 bases. The CDR3 contains 15 residues. V lost 2 bases, J lost 4 bases, and 4 bases stayed unmatched. The germline gives CDR1 MGHRA, CDR2 YSYEKL. CDR3 amino acids: CASSQPGQGVYGYTF. The CDR3 DNA is TGCGCCAGCAGCCAACCCGGACAGGGGGTCTATGGCTACACCTTC.

The chain is built from TRBV6-6 and TRBJ2-1; TRBD2 agrees at 14 bases. V lost 2 bases and J lost 9; bases outside the gene matches: 6. Germline V lookup: CDR1 MNHNY, CDR2 SVGAGI (reference sequence). The CDR3 spans 16 residues. CDR3 protein: CASSYGTSGSLAEQFF. CDR3 sequence (DNA): TGTGCCAGCAGTTACGGGACTAGCGGGAGTCTTGCTGAGCAGTTCTTC.

This clone was seen a single time. The V call is TRBV18, the J call TRBJ2-1; tentatively, D is TRBD1 (6 bases). The CDR3 has 15 amino acids. Germline loops: CDR1 KGHSH, CDR2 LQKENI. V lost 2 bases, J lost 9 bases, and 17 bases lay in between. CDR3 DNA: TGTGCCAGCTCACCAAGGCTGGGGCAAGGGGGTGAGCAGTTCTTC. Its protein is CASSPRLGQGGEQFF.

The rearrangement joins TRBV9 to TRBJ2-1, with a weak D call TRBD2 (6 bases). Trimming removed 4 bases from V and 8 bases from J, with 19 bases in between. From germline, CDR1 is SGDLS and CDR2 YYNGEE. The CDR3 covers 15 residues. CDR3 sequence: CASSPRGAGWDEQFF. As DNA, the CDR3 is TGTGCCAGCAGCCCCCGTGGGGCGGGATGGGATGAGCAGTTCTTC.

This clone is a singleton in its sample. The J gene is TRBJ2-1, the V gene TRBV27; 8 bases are shared with TRBD2. Germline assignment: CDR1 MNHEY and CDR2 SMNVEV (reference sequence). This CDR3 is 14 amino acids long. With V trimmed by 6 bases and J by 9 bases, 10 bases remained unmatched. In DNA form, the CDR3 reads TGTGCCAGCAGCCCCGGGACTAGGCAGGGTGAGCAGTTCTTC. This encodes CASSPGTRQGEQFF.

V and J are TRBV5-1 and TRBJ2-7; 7 bases fit TRBD2. The V gene end was trimmed by 5 bases and the J gene end by 3 bases; junction bases not matched to a gene: 8. Germline-derived CDR1 and CDR2 are SGHRS and YFSETQ. This CDR3 has 14 residues. The CDR3 sequence: CASSGSSGYYEQYF. The CDR3 nucleotides read TGCGCCAGCAGTGGTTCTAGCGGATACTACGAGCAGTACTTC.

V usage is TRBV6-6 and J usage is TRBJ2-1; no clear D gene. V was trimmed by 8 bases and J by 8 bases, leaving 10 bases between them. The CDR3 consists of 11 residues. The germline V gene encodes CDR1 MNHNY and CDR2 SVGAGI (reference sequence). The CDR3 coding sequence is TGTGCCAGCGCTAGTCGCGATGAGCAGTTCTTC. Amino acid sequence: CASASRDEQFF.

This chain joins TRBV7-8 and TRBJ2-3, with a possible D match to TRBD2 (6 bases). The ends were cut back, 5 bases at V and 2 bases at J, with 14 bases in the middle. Germline loops: CDR1 SGHVS, CDR2 FQNEAQ. This CDR3 has 15 residues. CDR3 protein: CASSRSSGNTDTQYF. Written as DNA, the CDR3 is TGTGCCAGCAGCAGGAGTAGCGGTAACACAGATACGCAGTATTTT.

This clone was seen a handful of times. This sequence joins TRBV7-9 and TRBJ2-7, with TRBD1 matching over 8 bases. Germline assignment: CDR1 SEHNR and CDR2 FQNEAQ (reference sequence). The junction had 9 bases not matched to a gene; V was cut back by 8 bases and J by 6 bases. The CDR3 runs to 13 residues. The CDR3 protein is CASRDRGNGEQYF. Written as DNA, the CDR3 is TGTGCCAGCCGTGACAGGGGCAACGGCGAGCAGTACTTC.

This chain joins TRBV5-1 and TRBJ2-3; unclear D gene. Per germline, CDR1 SGHRS and CDR2 YFSETQ. The V gene lost 1 base and the J gene lost 2 bases, with 8 bases spanning the gap. CDR3 size: 14 residues. The CDR3 region is CASSLLTVTDTQYF. DNA for the CDR3: TGCGCCAGCAGCTTGCTCACAGTCACAGATACGCAGTATTTT.

The V and J genes are TRBV10-2 and TRBJ1-1; TRBD1 agrees at 7 bases. The CDR3 runs to 15 residues. The J segment lost 3 bases and the V segment lost 8 bases, leaving 12 bases of the junction unmatched. The germline V gene encodes CDR1 WSHSY and CDR2 SAAADI. For the CDR3, the DNA is TGCGCCAGCGGGACCCGACAGGGTTTGCACACTGAAGCTTTCTTT. Amino acid sequence: CASGTRQGLHTEAFF.

The rearrangement uses TRBV10-3 and TRBJ2-7; TRBD1 matches at 7 bases. CDR1 is ENHRY and CDR2 is SYGVKD in the germline V gene. With 2 bases clipped from V and 5 bases from J, the junction kept 6 bases outside the gene matches. CDR3 length equals 14 residues. The CDR3 loop is CAISEPNQGDEQYF. The CDR3 DNA reads TGTGCCATCAGTGAGCCAAATCAGGGGGACGAGCAGTACTTC.

The rearrangement links TRBV21-1 to TRBJ2-1; the table names TRBD2, a call not compared with the DNA. TRBV21-1 is listed as a pseudogene. CDR3 size: 15 residues. The CDR3 DNA reads as TGTGCCAGCAGCTCGCGGGACCCCATTTATAATGAGCAGTTCTTC. Translation: CASSSRDPIYNEQFF.

This chain joins TRBV7-8 and TRBJ1-5, with 8 nucleotides matching TRBD1. V lost 4 bases, J lost 7 bases, and 6 bases stayed unmatched. The CDR3 has 14 residues. CDR1 and CDR2 (germline): SGHVS, FQNEAQ. This CDR3 is CASSWSQGAQPQHF. The CDR3 nucleotides read TGTGCCAGCAGCTGGTCCCAGGGGGCCCAGCCCCAGCATTTT.

This clone was recorded once. The CDR3 DNA sequence: TGTGCCATCAGTGGAAGCGGGGGGACAGATACGCAGTATTTT. It codes for CAISGSGGTDTQYF. This chain links TRBV10-3 with TRBJ2-3, with 9 bases lining up with TRBD2. The junction had 2 bases not matched to a gene; V was cut back by 4 bases and J by 3 bases. The CDR3 is 14 residues long. Germline CDR1 ENHRY, CDR2 SYGVKD.

This clone was detected only once. CDR3 in amino acids: CASSERASGEQFF. The CDR3 DNA reads TGTGCCAGCAGTGAAAGGGCTAGCGGTGAGCAGTTCTTC. The chain uses TRBV25-1 and TRBJ2-1, with TRBD2 identical over 7 bases. This CDR3 has 13 amino acids. Germline loops: CDR1 MGHDK, CDR2 SYGVNS. Unmatched junction bases numbered 4, after V lost 2 bases and J lost 9 bases.